These 15 T cell receptor beta chains originate from one sample sequenced in a study of T cell clones after liver transplantation. The assay was immunoSEQ multiplex PCR, and TCRdb's table has in-frame clones only and misses some. This table holds roughly 51,000 clones, over 55% found once. The specimen was CD4+ T cells from blood, collected around 52 months after liver transplant. Source of these receptors: a human patient who received a liver transplant. Some T cells may have originated in the graft donor.

The chain couples TRBV11-2 to TRBJ2-7; 7 nucleotides align to TRBD2. The junction had 6 bases not matched to a gene; V was cut back by 4 bases and J by 0 bases. Germline V gene data show CDR1 as SGHAT and CDR2 as FQNNGV. CDR3 size: 15 residues. The CDR3 protein is CASSSLREASYEQYF. The CDR3 coding sequence is TGTGCCAGCAGCTCGCTCCGGGAGGCCTCCTACGAGCAGTACTTC. Using reference TRBV11-2 and TRBJ2-7 for the parts outside the CDR3, the full variable domain is EAGVAQSPRYKIIEKRQSVAFWCNPISGHATLYWYQQILGQGPKLLIQFQNNGVVDDSQLPKDRFSAERLKGVDSTLKIQPAKLEDSAVYLCASSSLREASYEQYFGPGTRLTVT.

V is TRBV2 and J is TRBJ2-7; TRBD1 aligns across 11 bases. The CDR3 covers 14 residues. Germline V gene sequence: CDR1 SNHLY, CDR2 FYNNEI. V dropped 2 bases and J dropped 11; count of bases not matched to a gene: 8. The CDR3 reads CASSERDRGIREYF. DNA of the CDR3: TGTGCCAGCAGTGAACGGGACAGGGGGATCCGCGAGTACTTC.

J is TRBJ1-1 and V is TRBV28; D uncertain. This CDR3 comprises 12 residues. Trimming removed 8 bases at V and 0 bases at J, with 7 bases between. Germline V lookup: CDR1 MDHEN, CDR2 SYDVKM. CDR3 coding DNA: TGTGCCAGCGGTCAGATGAACACTGAAGCTTTCTTT. It codes for CASGQMNTEAFF.

The CDR3, as DNA: TGTGCCAGCAGCTCGGACAGGGGGCCCTACAATGAGCAGTTCTTC. It yields the protein CASSSDRGPYNEQFF. The chain combines TRBV7-3 with TRBJ2-1; 11 nucleotides line up with TRBD1. CDR1 and CDR2 from the germline V gene are SGHTA and FQGTGA. Losses at the gene ends were 4 bases for V and 2 bases for J; bases not matched to a gene: 1. The CDR3 covers 15 residues.

The rearrangement uses TRBV11-1 and TRBJ2-5, with D perhaps matching TRBD2 (7 bases). CDR3 size: 14 residues. CDR1 SGHAT and CDR2 FQDESV come from the germline V gene (reference sequence). V lost 8 bases and J 5 bases, leaving 18 bases between the germline ends. The CDR3 DNA reads as TGTGCCAGCTCGACGGGGGGCACTAAGGAGACCCAGTACTTC. It codes for CASSTGGTKETQYF.

There are a few counts of this clone. This chain connects TRBV6-6 to TRBJ2-5; TRBD1 is a possible D gene (5 bases). This CDR3 contains 16 residues. Trimming took 2 bases from V and 1 from J, leaving 14 bases between them. CDR1 and CDR2 (germline): MNHNY, SVGAGI (reference sequence). The CDR3 DNA is TGTGCCAGCAGTTACGCGCAGGGTGGATCCCAAGAGACCCAGTACTTC. Its protein product is CASSYAQGGSQETQYF.

The rearrangement joins TRBV7-2 to TRBJ2-3; TRBD2 is a possible D gene (6 bases). V lost 5 bases, J lost 4 bases, and 7 bases lay in between. CDR3 length: 12 residues. Germline V CDR1 and CDR2: SGHTA, FQGNSA. CDR3 DNA sequence: TGTGCCAGCAGCACTAGCTCAGATACGCAGTATTTT. Amino acids: CASSTSSDTQYF. Together with reference TRBV7-2 and TRBJ2-3, the CDR3 gives the full variable domain: GAGVSQSPSNKVTEKGKDVELRCDPISGHTALYWYRQSLGQGLEFLIYFQGNSAPDKSGLPSDRFSAERTGGSVSTLTIQRTQQEDSAVYLCASSTSSDTQYFGPGTRLTVL.

The chain carries TRBV7-9 and TRBJ1-5; D possibly corresponds to TRBD1 (5 bases). The CDR3 is 15 residues long. Germline CDR1 and CDR2: SEHNR and FQNEAQ (reference sequence). V lost 0 bases, J lost 3 bases, and 9 bases lay in between. The CDR3 is CASSLAGAVNQPQHF. The CDR3, as DNA: TGTGCCAGCAGCTTAGCTGGGGCGGTCAATCAGCCCCAGCATTTT.

The V gene is TRBV6-5, the J gene TRBJ1-5; TRBD1 might be the D (6 bases). Germline V gives CDR1 MNHEY, CDR2 SVGAGI. V gave up 6 bases and J gave up 6 bases, with 12 bases separating them. The CDR3 extends over 13 amino acids. The CDR3 DNA reads TGTGCCAGCAGACCGACAGGCTCTCAGCCCCAGCATTTT. Translated, it gives CASRPTGSQPQHF.

This clone is a singleton in its sample. CDR3 in DNA: TGTGCCAGCAGCGACAATCGAGAGACCCAGTACTTC. Translation: CASSDNRETQYF. This chain links TRBV6-5 with TRBJ2-5; D not resolved. CDR3 length: 12 residues. Germline V CDR1 and CDR2: MNHEY, SVGAGI. V dropped 6 bases and J dropped 4 bases, with 9 bases sitting between them.

The J gene is TRBJ2-2, the V gene TRBV5-1; D is possibly TRBD1 (6 bases). The CDR3 runs 15 residues. Trimming stripped 3 bases from V and 3 bases from J, with 12 bases between. The germline gives CDR1 SGHRS, CDR2 YFSETQ. Here the CDR3 reads CASSSQGWDTGELFF. DNA of the CDR3: TGCGCCAGCAGCTCACAGGGATGGGACACCGGGGAGCTGTTTTTT.

This clone has a handful of counts. This chain links TRBV19 with TRBJ2-2, with D perhaps matching TRBD1 or TRBD2 (5 bases each). Looked up from germline, CDR1 is LNHDA and CDR2 is SQIVND (reference sequence). This CDR3 spans 14 amino acids. Trimming stripped 0 bases from V and 8 bases from J, with 10 bases between. Here the CDR3 reads CASSIDRGVGELFF. CDR3 nucleotide sequence: TGTGCCAGTAGTATAGATAGAGGGGTAGGGGAGCTGTTTTTT.

This clone was detected once. This rearrangement joins TRBV19 to TRBJ1-5; no reliable D call. Trimming left V 4 bases short and J 3 bases short, with 7 bases between. The germline CDR1 and CDR2 sequences are LNHDA and SQIVND (reference sequence). The CDR3 spans 13 residues. The CDR3, as DNA: TGTGCCAGTAGTACCCAGGACAATCAGCCCCAGCATTTT. It encodes CASSTQDNQPQHF.

The chain recombines TRBV13 with TRBJ2-3; 14 nucleotides line up with TRBD2. CDR3 length: 17 amino acids. CDR1 and CDR2 (germline): PRHDT, FYEKMQ (reference sequence). Trimming took 3 bases from V and 6 from J; bases not matched to a gene: 8. The CDR3 DNA reads TGTGCCAGCAGCTTTGGGACTAGCGGGGGAAATGGGGATACGCAGTATTTT. Translating gives CASSFGTSGGNGDTQYF.

This clone was detected only a few times. The gene calls are TRBV5-4 and TRBJ1-6; 8 bases are a match to TRBD1. The CDR3 length is 14 residues. After removal of 3 bases from V and 10 bases from J, the junction contained 6 bases not matched to a gene. The germline V gene encodes CDR1 SGHNT and CDR2 YYREEE (reference sequence). The CDR3 sequence is CASSSGQGGSPLHF. The CDR3 DNA follows: TGTGCCAGCAGCTCAGGACAGGGTGGATCACCCCTCCACTTT.